The following is a T cell receptor (beta chain) sequence with its context. The data were taken from a study of T-cell memory formation after mild COVID-19. The overall study: Clusters were largely donor specific.

MiXCR, run by TCRdb on the 5' RACE reads, gives a single entry per CDR3 protein. The sample holds some 450,000 distinct CDR3 sequences, 20% seen once. Germline V gives CDR1 LGHNA, CDR2 YSLEER. The CDR3 spans 15 residues. V trimming: 5 bases; J trimming: 5 bases; junction bases outside the gene matches: 6. The clonotype comes from an adult woman who had mild COVID-19 (a few samples of this study predate the infection). Cell type and time point are not known. This chain links TRBV4-3 with TRBJ2-1, with 10 bases fitting TRBD2. The material sequenced was PBMCs or a T cell subset sorted from them (not recorded which). The CDR3 nucleotides are TGCGCCAGCAGCTTCCTAGCGGGAGATGACAATGAGCAGTTCTTC. Translation gives CASSFLAGDDNEQFF.